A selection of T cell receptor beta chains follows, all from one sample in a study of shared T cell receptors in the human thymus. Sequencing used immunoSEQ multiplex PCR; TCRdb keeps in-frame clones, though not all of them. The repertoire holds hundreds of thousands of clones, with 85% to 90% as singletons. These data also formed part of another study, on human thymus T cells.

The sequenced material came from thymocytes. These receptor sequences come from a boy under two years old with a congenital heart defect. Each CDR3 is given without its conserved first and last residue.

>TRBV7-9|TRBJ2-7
ASSLPTAYEQY
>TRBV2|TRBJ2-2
ASTLTGDTGELF
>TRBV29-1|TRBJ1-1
SVPTLREAF
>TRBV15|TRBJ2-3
ATSIRGQADTQY
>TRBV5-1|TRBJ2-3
ASSPGLAGGWADTQY
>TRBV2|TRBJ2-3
ASNPDSRKHTDTQY
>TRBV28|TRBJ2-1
ASSLGDRVGYNEQF
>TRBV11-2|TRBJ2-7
ASEHRIDRTSGRPNEQY
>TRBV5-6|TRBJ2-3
ASSLRGPPSTDTQY
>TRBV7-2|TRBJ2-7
ASSLALKTYEQY
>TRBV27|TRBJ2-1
ASSLKWERSYNEQF
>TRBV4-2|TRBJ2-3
ASSHRVLPPTDTQY
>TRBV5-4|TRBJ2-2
ASSRTFPGQGVSNTGELF
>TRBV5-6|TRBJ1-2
ASSLVPREDGYT
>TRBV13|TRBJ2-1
ASSHIWNEQF
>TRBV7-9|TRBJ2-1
ASSLAHTNEQF
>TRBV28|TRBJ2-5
ASSLRGETQY
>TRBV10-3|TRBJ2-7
AIGGLAGGPRSYEQY
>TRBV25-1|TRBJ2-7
ATRSGAGQTGEQY
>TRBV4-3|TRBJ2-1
ASSPPASGKPYNEQF
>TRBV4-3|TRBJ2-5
ASSQARLAGGETQY
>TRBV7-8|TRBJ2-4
ASSLAGTGENIQY
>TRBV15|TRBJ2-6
ATSTTSGSSGANVLT
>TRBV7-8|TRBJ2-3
ASSWTSTDTQY
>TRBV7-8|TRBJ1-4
ASSLGGDSEKLF
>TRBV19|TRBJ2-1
ASSYMNEQF
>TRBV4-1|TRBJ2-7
ASSQDVVQGTYEQY
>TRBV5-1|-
ASSSYRNPYEQY
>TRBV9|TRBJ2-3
ASSVAEREAEDTQY
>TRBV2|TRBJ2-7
ASSESQGAYEQY
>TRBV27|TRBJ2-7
ASSLSPDFAPYEQY
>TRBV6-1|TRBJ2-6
ASSAGSGANVLT
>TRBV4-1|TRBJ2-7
ASSQGPGGLSEQY
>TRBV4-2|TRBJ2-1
ASSQQAPRETVENEQF
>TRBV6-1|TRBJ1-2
ASRKEAYGYT
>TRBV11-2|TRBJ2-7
ASSRRGPSYEQY
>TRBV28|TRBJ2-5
ASSQTSRDRGKETQY
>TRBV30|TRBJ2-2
AWSDPDRTEFNTGELF
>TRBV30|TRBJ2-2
AWSPQGAGELF
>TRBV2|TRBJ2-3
ASSEGLAGLADTQY
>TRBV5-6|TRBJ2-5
ASSLGTSGSGALETQY
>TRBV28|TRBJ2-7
ASSLPTSAREDEQY
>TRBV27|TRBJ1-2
ASSFLGSGRGKDGYT
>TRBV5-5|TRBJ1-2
ASSGRDRTYGYT
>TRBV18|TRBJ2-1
ASSPPGIDNEQF
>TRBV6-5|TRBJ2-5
ASRPRGAQETQY
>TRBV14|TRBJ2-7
ASSQLAGAGSYEQY
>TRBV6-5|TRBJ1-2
ASGEFYGYT
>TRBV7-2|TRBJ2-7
ASGRSGGRRHEQY
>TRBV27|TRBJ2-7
ASSLMGDTNYEQY
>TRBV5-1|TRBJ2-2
ASAGTANTGELF
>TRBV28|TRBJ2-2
ASSPDRRSPGELF
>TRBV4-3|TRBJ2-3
ASSRSSEVEMPTDTQY
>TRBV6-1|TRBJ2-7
ASSPGHTYEQY
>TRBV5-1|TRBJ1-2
ASSSTGGGNYGYT
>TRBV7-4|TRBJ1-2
ASSFPPTATYGYT
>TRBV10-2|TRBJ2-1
ASRPGMAEQF
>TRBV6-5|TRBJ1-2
ASSKAGDHYGYT
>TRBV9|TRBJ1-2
ASSVVLGANYGYT
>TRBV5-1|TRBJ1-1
ASSLRGWNTEAF